This T cell receptor beta chain was captured by sequencing in a study of shared clonotypes between healthy human individuals. About this clone: The antigen is unknown.

With V trimmed by 2 bases and J by 0 bases, 10 bases remained unmatched. This CDR3 is 18 amino acids long. The germline V gene encodes CDR1 LNHDA and CDR2 SQIVND (reference sequence). The assay was carried out at the deep level. Investigators spread the genomic DNA of each subset evenly over several immunoSEQ plates. Some clones are missing from TCRdb's copy, which holds only in-frame ones; the method was immunoSEQ multiplex PCR. This sample has around 2.5 million clones; approximately 93% occur once, and the top ten carry approximately 0.37%. Whole-study findings and limits: Generation probability values for non-shared clonotypes were lower than those for clonotypes shared by all four donors.

Sequencing was done on a sample of naive CD4+ T cells from PBMCs. The subset was: CD45RA+ positively selected. This chain links TRBV19 with TRBJ1-2, with TRBD1 identical over 9 bases. This clonotype was obtained from a young man in good health. Some clones in this sample may be carry-over from other donors' samples. CDR3 DNA: TGTGCCAGTAGTATAAACAGGGGGCTCCGTCTATCTAACTATGGCTACACCTTC. It translates to CASSINRGLRLSNYGYTF. Variable domain in full (rest from reference TRBV19 and TRBJ1-2): DGGITQSPKYLFRKEGQNVTLSCEQNLNHDAMYWYRQDPGQGLRLIYYSQIVNDFQKGDIAEGYSVSREKKESFPLTVTSAQKNPTAFYLCASSINRGLRLSNYGYTFGSGTRLTVV.